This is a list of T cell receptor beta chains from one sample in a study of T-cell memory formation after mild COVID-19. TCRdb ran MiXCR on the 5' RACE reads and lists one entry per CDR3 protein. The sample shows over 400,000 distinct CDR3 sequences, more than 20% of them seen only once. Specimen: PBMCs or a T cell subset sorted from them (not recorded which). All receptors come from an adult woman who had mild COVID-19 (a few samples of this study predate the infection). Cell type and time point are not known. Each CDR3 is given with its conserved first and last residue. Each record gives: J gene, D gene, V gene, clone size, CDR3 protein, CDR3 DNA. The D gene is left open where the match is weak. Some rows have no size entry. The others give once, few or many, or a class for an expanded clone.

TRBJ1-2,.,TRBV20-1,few,CSARQTEGRGYTF,TGCAGTGCTAGACAGACTGAGGGGCGAGGCTACACCTTC
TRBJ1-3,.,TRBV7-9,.,CASRQGPVSGNTIYF,TGTGCCAGCAGACAAGGACCGGTCTCTGGAAACACCATATATTTT
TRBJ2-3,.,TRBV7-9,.,CASRWTTDTQYF,TGTGCCAGCCGATGGACCACAGATACGCAGTATTTT
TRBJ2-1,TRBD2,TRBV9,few,CASSVGGSGNEQFF,TGTGCCAGCAGCGTAGGCGGGAGCGGCAATGAGCAGTTCTTC
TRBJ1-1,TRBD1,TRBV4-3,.,CASSQGWYRGLGAFF,TGCGCCAGCAGCCAAGGGTGGTACAGGGGCTTAGGAGCTTTCTTT
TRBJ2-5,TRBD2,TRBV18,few,CASSPSTSGRAEDSETQYF,TGTGCCAGCTCACCGAGCACTAGCGGGAGGGCCGAAGACTCAGAGACCCAGTACTTC
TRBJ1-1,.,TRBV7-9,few,CASSSDKQGPEAFF,TGTGCCAGCAGCTCAGATAAACAGGGACCTGAAGCTTTCTTT
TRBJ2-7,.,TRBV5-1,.,CASSQPDGSYEQYF,TGCGCCAGCAGCCAACCGGACGGATCCTACGAGCAGTACTTC
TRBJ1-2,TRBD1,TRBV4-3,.,CASSEGQGARDGYTF,TGCGCCAGCAGCGAGGGACAGGGGGCGCGGGATGGCTACACCTTC
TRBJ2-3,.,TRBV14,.,CASSQDGQNSDTQYF,TGTGCCAGCAGCCAAGACGGCCAGAACTCAGATACGCAGTATTTT
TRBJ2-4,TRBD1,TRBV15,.,CATSRTGKNIQYF,TGTGCCACCAGTCGGACAGGCAAAAACATTCAGTACTTC
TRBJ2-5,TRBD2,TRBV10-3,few,CAISESESGGQETQYF,TGTGCCATCAGTGAGTCGGAGAGCGGGGGGCAAGAGACCCAGTACTTC
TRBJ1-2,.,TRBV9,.,CASSVAAGAFGYTF,TGTGCCAGCAGCGTAGCAGCGGGGGCATTTGGCTACACCTTC
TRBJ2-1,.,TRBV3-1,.,CASFSLGRGEQFF,TGTGCCAGCTTCTCCCTGGGGCGAGGTGAGCAGTTCTTC
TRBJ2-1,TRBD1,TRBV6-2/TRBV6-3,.,CASMWDSSYNEQFF,TGTGCCAGCATGTGGGACAGCTCCTACAATGAGCAGTTCTTC
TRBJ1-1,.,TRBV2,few,CASSASSWGAFF,TGTGCCAGCAGTGCGAGCTCCTGGGGAGCTTTCTTT
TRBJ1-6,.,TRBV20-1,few,CSARDPGRGYNSPLHF,TGCAGTGCTAGAGATCCAGGGAGGGGGTATAATTCACCCCTCCACTTT
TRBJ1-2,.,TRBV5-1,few,CASRIPGGQYGYTF,TGCGCCAGCAGGATCCCCGGGGGGCAGTATGGCTACACCTTC
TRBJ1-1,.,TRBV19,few,CASSNRPLNTEAFF,TGTGCCAGTAGCAACCGGCCCTTGAACACTGAAGCTTTCTTT
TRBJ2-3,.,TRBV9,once,CASSPEGIPDTQYF,TGTGCCAGCAGCCCGGAGGGGATACCAGATACGCAGTATTTT
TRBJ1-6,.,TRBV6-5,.,CASSRANSPLHF,TGTGCCAGCAGCCGAGCAAATTCACCCCTCCACTTT
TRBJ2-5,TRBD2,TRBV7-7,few,CASSKGTSGALQETQYF,TGTGCCAGCAGCAAGGGGACTAGCGGGGCACTTCAAGAGACCCAGTACTTC
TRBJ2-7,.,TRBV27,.,CASLPSSSTRVPYEQYF,TGTGCCAGCTTACCCAGCAGTTCCACGAGAGTACCCTACGAGCAGTACTTC
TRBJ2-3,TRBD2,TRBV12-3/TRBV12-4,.,CASRLAGATDTQYF,TGTGCCAGCAGACTAGCGGGGGCCACAGATACGCAGTATTTT
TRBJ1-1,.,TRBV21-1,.,CASSDRPMGNTEAFF,TGTGCCAGCAGCGACAGGCCCATGGGTAACACTGAAGCTTTCTTT
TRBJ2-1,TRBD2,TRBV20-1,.,CTLIPGGPSPEQFF,TGCACCCTTATTCCGGGGGGGCCAAGTCCTGAGCAGTTCTTC
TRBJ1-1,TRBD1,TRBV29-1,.,CSVEGTGHTEAFF,TGCAGCGTTGAGGGGACAGGGCACACTGAAGCTTTCTTT
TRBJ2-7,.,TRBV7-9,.,CASSLVMGYEQYF,TGTGCCAGCAGCCTGGTGATGGGCTACGAGCAGTACTTC
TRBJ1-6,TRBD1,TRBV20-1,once,CSARDPRQGEHNSPLHF,TGCAGTGCTAGAGATCCGCGACAGGGGGAACATAATTCACCCCTCCACTTT
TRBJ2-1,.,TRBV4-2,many,CASSQGGQQFF,TGTGCCAGCAGCCAAGGGGGGCAGCAGTTCTTC